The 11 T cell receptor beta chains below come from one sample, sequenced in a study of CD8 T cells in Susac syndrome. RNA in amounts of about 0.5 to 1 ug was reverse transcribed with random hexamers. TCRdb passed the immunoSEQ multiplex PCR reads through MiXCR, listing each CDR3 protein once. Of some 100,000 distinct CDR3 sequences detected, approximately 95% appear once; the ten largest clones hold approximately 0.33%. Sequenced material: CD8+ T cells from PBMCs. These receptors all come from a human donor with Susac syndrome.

This chain's CDR3 is CASSLGGQPYTF. The CDR3 DNA reads TGTGCCAGCAGTTTAGGGGGGCAGCCCTACACCTTC. The chain combines TRBV12-3 or TRBV12-4 with TRBJ1-2; D might be TRBD1 (6 bases). V was trimmed by 1 base and J by 10 bases, leaving 10 bases between them. The CDR3 runs 12 residues.

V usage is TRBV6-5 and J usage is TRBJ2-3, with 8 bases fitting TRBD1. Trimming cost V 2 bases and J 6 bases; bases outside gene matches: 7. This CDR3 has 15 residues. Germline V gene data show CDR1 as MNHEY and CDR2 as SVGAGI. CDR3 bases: TGTGCCAGCAGTTACCAAGGACAGGGTTGGGATACGCAGTATTTT. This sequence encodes CASSYQGQGWDTQYF.

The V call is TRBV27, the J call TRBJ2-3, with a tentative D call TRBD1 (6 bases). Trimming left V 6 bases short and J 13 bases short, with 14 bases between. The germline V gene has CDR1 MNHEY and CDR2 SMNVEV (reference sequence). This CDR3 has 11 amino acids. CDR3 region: CASSQGEGEYF. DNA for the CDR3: TGTGCCAGCAGCCAAGGAGAGGGGGAGTATTTT.

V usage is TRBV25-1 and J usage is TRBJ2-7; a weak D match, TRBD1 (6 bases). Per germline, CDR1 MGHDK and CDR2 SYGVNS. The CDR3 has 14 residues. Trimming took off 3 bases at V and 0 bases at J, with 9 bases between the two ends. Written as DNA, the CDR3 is TGTGCCAGCAGTGACAGGGGCTACTCCTACGAGCAGTACTTC. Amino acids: CASSDRGYSYEQYF.

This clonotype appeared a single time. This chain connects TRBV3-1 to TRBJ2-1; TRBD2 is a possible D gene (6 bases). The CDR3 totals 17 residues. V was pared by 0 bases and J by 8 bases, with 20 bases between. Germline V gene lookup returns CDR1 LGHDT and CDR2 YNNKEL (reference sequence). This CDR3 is CASSQERVRDSWDEQFF. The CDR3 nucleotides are TGTGCCAGCAGCCAAGAGAGAGTACGGGACTCATGGGATGAGCAGTTCTTC.

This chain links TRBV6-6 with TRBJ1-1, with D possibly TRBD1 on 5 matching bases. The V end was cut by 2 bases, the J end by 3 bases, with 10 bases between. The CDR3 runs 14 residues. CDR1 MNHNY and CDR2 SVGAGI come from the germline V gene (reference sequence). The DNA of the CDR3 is TGTGCCAGCAGTTACGGGGGTGGGGACACTGAAGCTTTCTTT. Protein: CASSYGGGDTEAFF.

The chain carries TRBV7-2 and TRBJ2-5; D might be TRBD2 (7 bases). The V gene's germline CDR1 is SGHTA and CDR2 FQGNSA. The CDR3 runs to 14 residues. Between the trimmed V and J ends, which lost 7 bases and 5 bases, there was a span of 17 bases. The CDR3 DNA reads TGTGCCAGCACCCGGGGGGCTCTTGCGGAGACCCAGTACTTC. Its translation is CASTRGALAETQYF. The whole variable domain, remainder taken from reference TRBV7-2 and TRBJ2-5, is GAGVSQSPSNKVTEKGKDVELRCDPISGHTALYWYRQSLGQGLEFLIYFQGNSAPDKSGLPSDRFSAERTGGSVSTLTIQRTQQEDSAVYLCASTRGALAETQYFGPGTRLLVL.

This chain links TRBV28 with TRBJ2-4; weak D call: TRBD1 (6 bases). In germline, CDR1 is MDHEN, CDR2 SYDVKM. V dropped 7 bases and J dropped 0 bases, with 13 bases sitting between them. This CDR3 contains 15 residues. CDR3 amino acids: CASTVRGIAKNIQYF. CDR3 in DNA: TGTGCCAGCACCGTCAGGGGAATAGCCAAAAACATTCAGTACTTC.

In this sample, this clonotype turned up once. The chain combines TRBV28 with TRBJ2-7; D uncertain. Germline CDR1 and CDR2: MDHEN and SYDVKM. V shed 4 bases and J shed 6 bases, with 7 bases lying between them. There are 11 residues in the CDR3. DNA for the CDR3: TGTGCCAGCAGTTCTGTGGCCGAGCAGTACTTC. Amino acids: CASSSVAEQYF.

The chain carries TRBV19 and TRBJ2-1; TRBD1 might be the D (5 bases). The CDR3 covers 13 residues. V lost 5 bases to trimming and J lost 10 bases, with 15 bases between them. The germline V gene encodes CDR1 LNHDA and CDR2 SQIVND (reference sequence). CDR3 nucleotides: TGTGCCAGTAGTCCCGCCGCAGGGAACGAGCAGTTCTTC. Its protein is CASSPAAGNEQFF. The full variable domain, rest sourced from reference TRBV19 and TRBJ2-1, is DGGITQSPKYLFRKEGQNVTLSCEQNLNHDAMYWYRQDPGQGLRLIYYSQIVNDFQKGDIAEGYSVSREKKESFPLTVTSAQKNPTAFYLCASSPAAGNEQFFGPGTRLTVL.

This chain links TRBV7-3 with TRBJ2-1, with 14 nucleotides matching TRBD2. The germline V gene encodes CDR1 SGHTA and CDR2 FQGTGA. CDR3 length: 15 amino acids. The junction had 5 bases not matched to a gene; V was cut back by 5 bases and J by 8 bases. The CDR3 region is CASSRRLAGGHEQFF. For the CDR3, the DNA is TGTGCCAGCAGCAGAAGACTAGCGGGAGGGCATGAGCAGTTCTTC.